The present entry profiles one T cell receptor beta chain with its context. Its antigen has not been determined. No base qualities exist here, and no much larger clone lies one base off it. In the prospective study, participants were roughly 18 to 100 years old, resided in under 30 geographic areas of the United States, and were enrolled through a virtual design. To assign participants to cohorts, the prospective study relied on clinical history that participants themselves reported in a screening survey and a study questionnaire. ImmuneRACE Cohort 3 recovered participants were defined by two consecutive negative NP/OP PCR tests, healthcare professional clearance, or symptom resolution. Each participant in the prospective study had whole blood, serum and a nasopharyngeal or oropharyngeal swab collected by mobile phlebotomists. Over a roughly 2-month period, participants in the prospective study had the option of providing additional blood draws and questionnaires. Before DNA extraction, prospective study blood samples were shipped either frozen or at room temperature.

The cysteine opens and the phenylalanine closes a CDR3 of 15 amino acids. This entry keeps only the CDR3 DNA: 45 bases, framed from base 1. The germline V gene (reference sequence) gives CDR1 as GTSNPN and CDR2 as SVGIG. Trimmed from V: 8 bases; trimmed from J: 5 bases; junction bases lacking a gene match: 16. The data belong to a study of blood T cell repertoires in COVID-19 (TCRdb year 2020). Concerning the study at large: The collaborator samples originated in the United States, Italy and Spain and spanned the acute and convalescent phases of COVID-19. The material from the prospective study consisted of cDNA or gDNA derived from T cells, B-cell-depleted T cells, or PBMCs. The dataset comprised deeply sampled blood TCRbeta repertoires from subjects exposed to, actively infected with, or recovered from COVID-19. The repertoires were made available in a free public database intended to serve as a resource for research on the immune response to SARS-CoV-2. Samples came from the ongoing ImmuneRACE study (first 160 participants) plus 1,254 subjects from 6 global collaborators. A de-identified subject ID, COVID-19 status, age in years and sex were almost always included in the sample metadata. Where available, HLA class I and class II types were obtained from metadata supplied by the sample provider rather than from assay-based typing. Results the study describes overall, beyond this receptor: Clinical and demographic metadata were provided uncurated, with the amount varying by source and participant.

TCRbeta CDR3 regions were amplified from genomic DNA using the immunoSEQ Assay, a bias-controlled multiplex PCR. Turning to the authors' computational methods: The number of nucleated cells in each sample was estimated from the amplification of reference gene primers within the assay. To quantify the absolute abundance of each unique TCRbeta CDR3 rearrangement, sequence reads were collapsed and filtered. For each sample, productive Simpson clonality was calculated as the square root of Simpson's diversity index across productive rearrangements. TCRdb's version of the immuneACCESS table is confined to in-frame rearrangements and falls short of the full clone set. An unresolved V gene accounts for under half of the shortfall where checked; the remainder is of unknown origin. For V, J and clone size, that table is used; D and trimming come from the DNA. The sample contains 350,000 to 450,000 clones, roughly nine tenths of them found a single time. The ten biggest clones cover 1.7% of the sample.

The chain couples TRBV30 to TRBJ1-1; TRBD1 matches 8 bases in the middle. The receptor's source is a woman aged 25 to 39 who had recovered from COVID-19. Sequencing was done on a sample of PBMCs or T cells enriched from blood (not recorded which). The encoded CDR3 is CALTRTGGSGTEAFF. The nucleotides are TGTGCCCTCACCCGCACAGGGGGTTCGGGGACTGAAGCTTTCTTT.